Below, 16 T cell receptor beta chains from the same sample are listed, as sequenced in a study of regulatory and conventional T cells in RAG deficiency. Repertoires were generated with immunoSEQ multiplex PCR, while TCRdb's copy carries only in-frame clones and drops some. The data contain about 3,200 clones, 90% to 95% of them singletons. Genomic DNA came from blood regulatory T cells gated CD4+ CD25-high CD127-low. Separately, the same data were catalogued under a study of regulatory T cells. That work adds: The PCR used 52 TRBV and 13 TRBJ primers.

The sample consisted of CD4+ Tregs sorted from blood. The receptors come from a human donor in good health.

This sequence joins TRBV14 and TRBJ1-1; D not resolved. V gave up 3 bases and J gave up 3 bases, with 8 bases separating them. The V gene's germline CDR1 is SGHDN and CDR2 FVKESK. There are 13 residues in the CDR3. In DNA, the CDR3 is TGTGCCAGCAGCCAGTCGGCGTACACTGAAGCTTTCTTT. It specifies CASSQSAYTEAFF. Supplemented by reference TRBV14 and TRBJ1-1, the full variable domain reads EAGVTQFPSHSVIEKGQTVTLRCDPISGHDNLYWYRRVMGKEIKFLLHFVKESKQDESGMPNNRFLAERTGGTYSTLKVQPAELEDSGVYFCASSQSAYTEAFFGQGTRLTVV.

This clone has only one observation. The chain joins TRBV18 to TRBJ1-2; D may be TRBD1 (6 bases). This CDR3 contains 13 residues. V was clipped by 7 bases and J by 4 bases, with 13 bases between them. From germline, CDR1 is KGHSH and CDR2 LQKENI. The DNA for the CDR3 is TGTGCCAGCTGGATGACAGGCAGCTATGGCTACACCTTC. Translation: CASWMTGSYGYTF.

This chain joins TRBV15 and TRBJ2-1, with 7 bases lining up with TRBD2. Looked up from germline, CDR1 is LNHNV and CDR2 is YYDKDF (reference sequence). This CDR3 contains 13 residues. The V segment lost 9 bases and the J segment 7 bases; nucleotides outside the gene matches: 9. CDR3 sequence reads: CATTPASGNEQFF. As DNA, the CDR3 is TGTGCCACGACGCCCGCTAGCGGTAATGAGCAGTTCTTC.

The V and J genes are TRBV5-4 and TRBJ1-1; tentative D call: TRBD1 (5 bases). The CDR3 has 16 residues. The V gene's germline CDR1 is SGHNT and CDR2 YYREEE (reference sequence). Trimming pared 1 base from V and 2 bases from J, leaving 15 bases between. CDR3 loop: CASSLPPGTGNTEAFF. The CDR3 nucleotides read TGTGCCAGCAGCTTGCCCCCTGGAACAGGAAACACTGAAGCTTTCTTT.

In DNA, the CDR3 is TGCAGCGCACGAAGGGGGAATGAGCAGTTCTTC. Its protein product is CSARRGNEQFF. The chain employs TRBV29-1 and TRBJ2-1; D is possibly TRBD1 (6 bases). V lost 7 bases, J lost 7 bases, and 11 bases lay in between. This CDR3 contains 11 residues. The V gene's germline CDR1 is SQVTM and CDR2 ANQGSEA.

This sequence joins TRBV5-5 and TRBJ2-1; no firm D call. Germline V gene sequence: CDR1 SGHKS, CDR2 YYEKEE (reference sequence). Between the trimmed V and J ends, which lost 4 bases and 0 bases, there was a span of 11 bases. This CDR3 is 15 amino acids long. The CDR3 reads CASSPYVSSYNEQFF. The CDR3 DNA follows: TGTGCCAGCAGCCCGTACGTGAGCTCCTACAATGAGCAGTTCTTC.

The rearrangement links TRBV6-6 to TRBJ2-7, with a weak D call TRBD2 (5 bases). Looked up from germline, CDR1 is MNHNY and CDR2 is SVGAGI (reference sequence). The CDR3 spans 13 residues. V was shortened by 8 bases and J by 3 bases, with 14 bases between the two germline ends. In nucleotides, the CDR3 is TGTGCCAGCGGTCCGGGAACCATCTACGAGCAGTACTTC. Translation gives CASGPGTIYEQYF.

The CDR3 spells CASSVVQGGQETQYF. The CDR3 DNA sequence: TGTGCCAGCAGCGTAGTTCAGGGAGGGCAAGAGACCCAGTACTTC. The chain uses TRBV9 and TRBJ2-5; 7 nucleotides align to TRBD2. The germline gives CDR1 SGDLS, CDR2 YYNGEE. The V segment lost 0 bases and the J segment 2 bases; nucleotides outside the gene matches: 4. This CDR3 spans 15 amino acids.

As regards this clone: The same CDR3 arises from other DNA sequences in this sample as well. The genes are TRBV7-9 and TRBJ2-7; the D gene is possibly TRBD2 (6 bases). CDR3 length: 13 amino acids. The V end was cut by 1 base, the J end by 6 bases, with 10 bases between. The germline V gene has CDR1 SEHNR and CDR2 FQNEAQ (reference sequence). The CDR3 reads CASSLVSGSEQYF. The CDR3 bases are TGTGCCAGCAGCTTAGTATCCGGGAGCGAGCAGTACTTC.

The chain uses TRBV7-6 and TRBJ2-2; 8 nucleotides line up with TRBD1. There are 16 residues in the CDR3. V gave up 5 bases and J gave up 4 bases; unmatched junction bases: 9. Germline CDR1 SGHVS, CDR2 FNYEAQ. This CDR3 is CASSATGGMSTGELFF. Here the CDR3 DNA reads TGTGCCAGCAGCGCCACAGGGGGTATGAGCACCGGGGAGCTGTTTTTT.

A single count supports this clone. The V gene is TRBV5-5, the J gene TRBJ1-3, with D tentatively TRBD1 (5 bases). Looked up from germline, CDR1 is SGHKS and CDR2 is YYEKEE (reference sequence). With 3 bases removed from V and 4 bases from J, the gap between germline ends came to 20 bases. There are 17 residues in the CDR3. CDR3 sequence reads: CASSWQQGVSFGNTIYF. The CDR3 DNA is TGTGCCAGCAGCTGGCAGCAGGGAGTAAGTTTCGGAAACACCATATATTTT.

The chain combines TRBV30 with TRBJ2-7; D not resolved. V was pared by 0 bases and J by 3 bases, with 18 bases between. Germline V lookup: CDR1 GTSNPN, CDR2 SVGIG (reference sequence). This CDR3 spans 16 amino acids. CDR3 loop: CAWSVLGSAGYYEQYF. As DNA, the CDR3 is TGTGCCTGGAGTGTATTAGGTTCTGCCGGATACTACGAGCAGTACTTC.

V gene TRBV5-1 combines with J gene TRBJ2-5; either TRBD1 or TRBD2 may supply D (6 bases each). Trimming took 2 bases from V and 2 from J, leaving 13 bases between them. This CDR3 is 15 amino acids long. The germline V gene encodes CDR1 SGHRS and CDR2 YFSETQ. For the CDR3, the DNA is TGCGCCAGCAGCTTAGGGGGAGGAATACAAGAGACCCAGTACTTC. It specifies CASSLGGGIQETQYF.

The J gene is TRBJ1-5, the V gene TRBV7-8, with TRBD1 as a possible D gene (5 bases). The V end was cut by 4 bases, the J end by 9 bases, with 13 bases between. The V gene's germline CDR1 is SGHVS and CDR2 FQNEAQ. The CDR3 loop spans 13 amino acids. Written as DNA, the CDR3 is TGTGCCAGCAGCTGGGGGGGGAAGGGGCCCCAGCATTTT. This codes for CASSWGGKGPQHF.

The gene calls are TRBV12-5 and TRBJ2-7, with 8 bases identical to TRBD1. V shed 4 bases and J 3 bases; nucleotides not matched to a gene: 5. Per the germline V gene, CDR1 is LGHNT and CDR2 is FRNRAP. The CDR3 has 14 residues. The CDR3 DNA reads TGTGCTAGTGGTTATGGGGACAGGCTCTACGAGCAGTACTTC. This encodes CASGYGDRLYEQYF.

CDR3 DNA: TGCGCCAGTAGGACTAGCGGGCAAGAGACCCAGTACTTC. Its protein product is CASRTSGQETQYF. The chain recombines TRBV5-1 with TRBJ2-5, with TRBD2 matching over 11 bases. The CDR3 has 13 residues. Trimming took 8 bases from V and 2 from J; bases not matched to a gene: 2. The germline CDR1 and CDR2 sequences are SGHRS and YFSETQ. The full variable domain, rest sourced from reference TRBV5-1 and TRBJ2-5, is KAGVTQTPRYLIKTRGQQVTLSCSPISGHRSVSWYQQTPGQGLQFLFEYFSETQRNKGNFPGRFSGRQFSNSRSEMNVSTLELGDSALYLCASRTSGQETQYFGPGTRLLVL.